This TCR beta chain was retrieved from a study of cytomegalovirus exposure and HLA in healthy donors. About the study: Some 80 million unique TCRs from HLA-typed donors were held in an early data release. Overall study results and limits: In a later analysis, at a false discovery rate of 0.05, under 20,000 TCR beta sequences were associated with HLA alleles.

V dropped 10 bases and J dropped 3 bases, with 13 bases sitting between them. CDR1 is SEHNR, CDR2 FQNEAQ, per germline (reference sequence). The CDR3 consists of 13 residues. The PCR was carried out with 60 Vbeta primers and 13 Jbeta primers. Produced via immunoSEQ multiplex PCR; TCRdb's table is partial and in-frame only. The data show 150,000 to 250,000 clones, approximately 80% seen once. With respect to this clone: Its antigen is currently unknown.

The receptor's source is a boy aged 2-9 years in good health and CMV-seronegative. The rearrangement uses TRBV7-9 and TRBJ1-3; D possibly corresponds to TRBD1 (6 bases). Input material: PBMCs. CDR3: CATGGGLGNTIYF. The CDR3 nucleotides read TGTGCCACCGGCGGGGGGCTTGGAAACACCATATATTTT.